This T cell receptor beta chain was sequenced in a study of T cells after yellow fever vaccination (dated by TCRdb to between 2018 and 2021). In the study overall: Libraries from fractions with low cell numbers were prepared with the SMART-Seq v4 Ultra Low Input RNA kit. Bulk TCR alpha and beta repertoires were sequenced longitudinally to track T-cell clones before and after primary and booster YFV17D yellow fever vaccination. Two healthy male donors, one aged 18 to 30 and one aged 30 to 40 years, were included in the cohort. Bulk PBMC replicates and cell subsets were isolated from blood drawn at multiple timepoints before and after both primary and secondary immunization. Broader findings and caveats from the paper: The secondary T-cell response was found to be weaker but faster than the primary response, with a peak reached on day 5 rather than on day 15. Because the study included only two donors, the extent to which the findings can be generalized is limited. Because abundant contaminating clonotypes from the bulk population could be contained in FACS-sorted repertoires, computational filtering was required. A small share of clonotypes was detected in both CD4 and CD8 compartments, with the overlap likely arising from convergent recombination. After the booster, most of the clones that had expanded following primary vaccination were detected again (just under 97% of CD4 and around 88% of CD8), which suggests that memory was broadly maintained.

These reads were obtained on an Illumina NovaSeq 6000. TCR cDNA was synthesized by 5'RACE template switching, through which a universal primer site and unique molecular identifiers were introduced. Priming of cDNA synthesis was performed from both the TCR alpha and TCR beta constant segments. Library amplification involved two PCR steps, and the second step added sample barcodes and sequencing adapters. Sequencing of the libraries was done on either Illumina HiSeq 2500 (2x100 bp) or NovaSeq (2x150 bp). As for how the authors treated the data: MIGEC handled demultiplexing of reads and collapsing into UMI consensus sequences, while MiXCR performed V(D)J alignment. Vaccine-responding clonotypes were defined with edgeR using replicate PBMC samples, requiring FDR below 0.01 and a log2 fold change above 5 up to day 15. Each bulk clonotype received a CD4 or CD8 identity based on whether the sequenced CD4 or CD8 repertoire contained that clonotype at higher abundance. TCRdb reprocessed the public reads (quality trimming at Q25 with fastp, clone calling with MiXCR) and kept in-frame beta chains. Merged by CDR3 protein, the rows form single entries marked with the most common genes and DNA. The V and J calls here are based on TCRdb, not the publication. For this sample the table gives hundreds of thousands of distinct CDR3 sequences, of which around 4.9% were detected only once. Of the sample, approximately 3.5% is held by the ten largest clones.

Interpreted using the paper, the treatment or condition label stands for: live attenuated yellow fever vaccine strain. A standard Ficoll-Paque protocol was used to isolate PBMCs from peripheral blood. Dynabeads CD4 and CD8 positive selection kits were used to isolate the CD4 and CD8 T-cell fractions. TriZol was used to extract RNA from bulk PBMCs, CD4 and CD8 fractions, and dextramer-positive and dextramer-negative fractions. From the germline V gene (reference sequence), CDR1 is SEHNR and CDR2 is FQNEAQ. The CDR3 covers 18 residues, taking in both the cysteine and the phenylalanine. The kept DNA is CDR3 alone, 54 bases in frame from the first base. A distance of 19 bases separates the germline ends of V and J, which lose 2 bases and 5 bases respectively. This clonotype appeared many times. The antigen it recognizes is unknown. No base-level quality is on record; no much larger clone is a single base apart.

This sample comprised CD4+ T cells sorted from PBMCs, obtained on the day of the yellow fever booster vaccination. Here the chain combines TRBV7-9 and TRBJ2-6, and TRBD1 may be the D gene, going by 5 matching bases. This receptor was identified in a man younger than 35 who received the YFV17D yellow fever vaccine. The DNA reads TGTGCCAGCAGCTTATCCTCGGTTAAGGGGCGGTGGGCCAACGTCCTGACTTTC. Its protein reads: CASSLSSVKGRWANVLTF.